This T cell receptor beta chain was documented in a study of blood T cell repertoires in COVID-19. Study at large: The United States, Italy and Spain were the sources of the acute and convalescent COVID-19 samples.

Original processing notes: How many nucleated cells were present was estimated from reference gene primer amplification. Generated by immunoSEQ multiplex PCR, the TCRdb table keeps only in-frame clones and is missing some. V, J and clone size reflect that table, while D and trimming were determined from the DNA. The data hold 150,000 to 180,000 clones, with about four fifths observed a single time. Germline V gives CDR1 MNHEY, CDR2 SVGAGI. V lost 7 bases to trimming and J lost 1 base, with 10 bases between them. The CDR3 is 13 amino acids. V is TRBV6-5 and J is TRBJ1-1; D unclear. Sequenced material: peripheral blood. The sequence came from a woman between 55 and 75 years old with acute or convalescent COVID-19. In DNA form, the CDR3 reads TGTGCCAGCACCTACGGTGGGAACACTGAAGCTTTCTTT. Protein: CASTYGGNTEAFF.